The count of the clone carrying this T cell receptor (beta chain) is one. Its antigen is undetermined. Prepared TCR beta cDNA libraries contained unique molecular identifiers. TCRdb ran MiXCR on the PCR reads and lists one entry per CDR3 protein. In the table there are 600,000 to 750,000 distinct CDR3 sequences, approximately 59% of which are singletons. The V gene lost 0 bases and the J gene lost 11 bases, with 18 bases spanning the gap. The CDR3 has 15 residues. These data are taken from a study of post-analysis software for immune sequencing data. Overall study results and limits: In multiple sclerosis, normalized Chao1 diversity was significantly below that of controls. Patients carried five TRBV segments more frequently than controls did, and TRBV5-6, TRBV5-1 and TRBV20-1 were among them. The authors found that F measure strongly co-clustered same-batch samples.

The chain combines TRBV12-3 or TRBV12-4 with TRBJ2-3; D is uncertain. The clonotype originates from a girl between 2 and 10 years old with multiple sclerosis. Specimen: blood. The CDR3 nucleotides are TGTGCCAGCAGTTTAGCGTACCAGATCACAGATGTGCAGTATTTT. Its protein product is CASSLAYQITDVQYF.